The next 9 T cell receptor beta chains were all read from a single sample in a study of blood T cell repertoires in COVID-19. The method was immunoSEQ multiplex PCR; TCRdb's version includes in-frame clones alone and lacks a portion of them. This repertoire shows almost 250,000 clones, about 89% found once; its top ten account for around 4%. Sequenced material: PBMCs or T cells enriched from blood (not recorded which). The origin of the receptors is a woman in her twenties or thirties who had recovered from COVID-19.

This clone was counted once. The CDR3 here is CASREGQHNSPLHF. The DNA of the CDR3 is TGTGCCAGTAGGGAGGGACAGCATAATTCACCCCTCCACTTT. The genes are TRBV19 and TRBJ1-6; TRBD1 agrees at 7 bases. This CDR3 region has 14 residues. V dropped 6 bases and J dropped 5; count of bases not matched to a gene: 4. Germline CDR1 and CDR2: LNHDA and SQIVND (reference sequence).

The count of this clone is one. V gene TRBV28 combines with J gene TRBJ1-5, with D tentatively TRBD1 (5 bases). The CDR3 has 18 residues. CDR1 MDHEN and CDR2 SYDVKM come from the germline V gene. The germline V and J ends were trimmed by 5 bases and 4 bases, with 24 bases remaining between them. The DNA of the CDR3 is TGTGCCAGCAGTGACCCTCAATCCTATGACAGCCGGAATCAGCCCCAGCATTTT. Residues: CASSDPQSYDSRNQPQHF.

V usage is TRBV5-1 and J usage is TRBJ1-6; a possible D gene is TRBD1 (5 bases). Germline V gene data show CDR1 as SGHRS and CDR2 as YFSETQ. The CDR3 consists of 18 residues. Trimming took off 1 base at V and 0 bases at J, with 14 bases between the two ends. This CDR3 reads CASSLRPGGSSYNSPLHF. CDR3 bases: TGCGCCAGCAGCTTGAGGCCCGGGGGGAGCTCCTATAATTCACCCCTCCACTTT.

The chain links TRBV7-6 to TRBJ2-7; D is perhaps TRBD1 (6 bases). In germline, CDR1 is SGHVS, CDR2 FNYEAQ. Trimming left V 2 bases short and J 3 bases short, with 14 bases between. The CDR3 consists of 15 residues. The CDR3 reads CASSLSQGRYYEQYF. In DNA form, the CDR3 reads TGTGCCAGCAGCTTATCTCAGGGGAGATACTACGAGCAGTACTTC.

The chain is built from TRBV27 and TRBJ1-1; 7 positions agree with TRBD1. The J segment lost 6 bases and the V segment lost 6 bases, leaving 10 bases of the junction unmatched. The CDR3 is made up of 14 amino acids. Germline V lookup: CDR1 MNHEY, CDR2 SMNVEV (reference sequence). DNA of the CDR3: TGTGCCAGCAGCACGACAGGGATAGGGCCTGAAGCTTTCTTT. Translation gives CASSTTGIGPEAFF.

This clone showed up just a few times. The genes are TRBV29-1 and TRBJ1-1; D might be TRBD1 (6 bases). This CDR3 spans 13 amino acids. In germline, CDR1 is SQVTM, CDR2 ANQGSEA. The CDR3 region is CGTSRTENTEAFF. The CDR3 DNA reads TGCGGGACCAGTCGGACAGAGAACACTGAAGCTTTCTTT.

Concerning this clone: Other DNA sequences of this sample code for an identical CDR3. The rearrangement joins TRBV24-1 to TRBJ2-5, with 14 bases aligning to TRBD2. CDR3 length equals 16 residues. After removal of 4 bases from V and 5 bases from J, the junction contained 5 bases not matched to a gene. CDR1 is KGHDR, CDR2 SFDVKD, per germline. As DNA, the CDR3 is TGTGCCACCAGTGACCCCGGACTAGCGGGAGGCGAGACCCAGTACTTC. Translation gives CATSDPGLAGGETQYF.

The gene calls are TRBV18 and TRBJ1-2; 10 nucleotides match TRBD1. Germline V gene data show CDR1 as KGHSH and CDR2 as LQKENI. J lost 4 bases, V lost 3 bases, and 8 bases had no gene match. This CDR3 is 16 amino acids long. The CDR3 loop reads CASSPLPGQGSYGYTF. The CDR3, as DNA: TGTGCCAGCTCACCCCTCCCGGGACAGGGGAGCTATGGCTACACCTTC.

The V and J genes are TRBV7-9 and TRBJ2-1; 7 bases line up with TRBD2. CDR3 length: 18 residues. The germline V gene has CDR1 SEHNR and CDR2 FQNEAQ (reference sequence). The V segment lost 7 bases and the J segment 6 bases; nucleotides outside the gene matches: 21. Here the CDR3 DNA reads TGTGCCAGCATCCGGCCCTCTGGGAGGGAGGGCCGGTTCAATGAGCAGTTCTTC. This sequence encodes CASIRPSGREGRFNEQFF. The whole variable domain, remainder taken from reference TRBV7-9 and TRBJ2-1, is DTGVSQNPRHKITKRGQNVTFRCDPISEHNRLYWYRQTLGQGPEFLTYFQNEAQLEKSRLLSDRFSAERPKGSFSTLEIQRTEQGDSAMYLCASIRPSGREGRFNEQFFGPGTRLTVL.